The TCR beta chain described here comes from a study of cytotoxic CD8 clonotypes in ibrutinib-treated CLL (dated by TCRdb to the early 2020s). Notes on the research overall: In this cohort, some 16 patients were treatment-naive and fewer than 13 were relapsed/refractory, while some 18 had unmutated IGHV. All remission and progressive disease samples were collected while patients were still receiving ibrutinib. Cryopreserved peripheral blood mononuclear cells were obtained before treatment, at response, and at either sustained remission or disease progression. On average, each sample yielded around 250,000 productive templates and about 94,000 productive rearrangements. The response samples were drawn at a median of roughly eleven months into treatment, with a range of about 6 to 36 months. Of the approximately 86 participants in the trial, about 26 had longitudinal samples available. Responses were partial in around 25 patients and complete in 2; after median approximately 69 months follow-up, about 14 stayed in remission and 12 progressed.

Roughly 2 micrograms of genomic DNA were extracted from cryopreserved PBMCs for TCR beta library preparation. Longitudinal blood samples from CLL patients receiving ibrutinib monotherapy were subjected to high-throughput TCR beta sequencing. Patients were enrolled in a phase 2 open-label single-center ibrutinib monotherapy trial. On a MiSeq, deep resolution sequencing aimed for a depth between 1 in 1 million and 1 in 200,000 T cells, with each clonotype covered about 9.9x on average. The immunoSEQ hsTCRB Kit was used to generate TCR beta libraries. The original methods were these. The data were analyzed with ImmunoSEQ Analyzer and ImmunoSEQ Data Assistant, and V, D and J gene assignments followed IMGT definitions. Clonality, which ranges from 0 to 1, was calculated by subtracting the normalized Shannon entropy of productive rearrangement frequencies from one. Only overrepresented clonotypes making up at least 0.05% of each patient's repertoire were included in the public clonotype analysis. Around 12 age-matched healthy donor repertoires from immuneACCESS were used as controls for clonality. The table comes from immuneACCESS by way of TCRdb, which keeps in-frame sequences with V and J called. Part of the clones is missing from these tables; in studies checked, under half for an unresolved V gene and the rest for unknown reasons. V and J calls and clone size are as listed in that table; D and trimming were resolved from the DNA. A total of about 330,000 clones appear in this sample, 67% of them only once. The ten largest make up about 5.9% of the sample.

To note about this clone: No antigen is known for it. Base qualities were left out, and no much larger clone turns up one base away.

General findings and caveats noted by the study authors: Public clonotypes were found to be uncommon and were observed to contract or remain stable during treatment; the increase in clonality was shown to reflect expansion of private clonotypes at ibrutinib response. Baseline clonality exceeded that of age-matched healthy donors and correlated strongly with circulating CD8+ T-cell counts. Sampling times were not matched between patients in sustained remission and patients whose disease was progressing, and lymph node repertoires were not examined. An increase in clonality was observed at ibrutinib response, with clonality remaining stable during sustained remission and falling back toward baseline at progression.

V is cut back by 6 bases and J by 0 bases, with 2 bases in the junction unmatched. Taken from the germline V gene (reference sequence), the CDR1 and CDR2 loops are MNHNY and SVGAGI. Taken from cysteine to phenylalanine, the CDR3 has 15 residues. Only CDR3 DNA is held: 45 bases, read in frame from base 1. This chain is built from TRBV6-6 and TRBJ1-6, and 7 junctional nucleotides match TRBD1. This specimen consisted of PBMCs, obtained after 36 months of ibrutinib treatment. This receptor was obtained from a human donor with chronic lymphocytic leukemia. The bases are TGTGCCAGCAGGGGACAGAACTCCTATAATTCACCCCTCCACTTT. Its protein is CASRGQNSYNSPLHF.